This T cell receptor beta chain derives from a study of CD8+ T cells in alopecia areata. The CDR3 has 17 amino acids. The V segment lost 0 bases and the J segment 1 base; nucleotides outside the gene matches: 5. Germline CDR1 is SGHNT and CDR2 is YYREEE (reference sequence). With respect to this clone: The antigen remains undetermined.

Treatment described: oral pan-JAK inhibitor, 5-10 mg twice daily. Study conclusions and caveats: Clonality in lesional scalp, especially alopecia totalis/universalis, exceeded that of normal scalp. Among the 100 top clones, expanded CD8+ clones, like scalp clonality, were significantly decreased by tofacitinib.

Reverse transcribed after extraction, RNA yielded cDNA as the sequencing template. Method: immunoSEQ multiplex PCR; TCRdb's copy keeps in-frame clones and lacks some. The repertoire includes roughly 100,000 clones, 85% to 90% of them detected once, and approximately 12% sits in the top ten. The sample consisted of CD8+ T cells sorted from blood, taken between weeks 30 and 35, from a patient treated with tofacitinib. J is TRBJ2-1 and V is TRBV5-4; 9 bases are a match to TRBD2. The receptor was derived from a human donor with alopecia areata. The CDR3 DNA reads as TGTGCCAGCAGCTTGGGGCCTAGCGGGGTTTCCTACAATGAGCAGTTCTTC. As protein: CASSLGPSGVSYNEQFF.